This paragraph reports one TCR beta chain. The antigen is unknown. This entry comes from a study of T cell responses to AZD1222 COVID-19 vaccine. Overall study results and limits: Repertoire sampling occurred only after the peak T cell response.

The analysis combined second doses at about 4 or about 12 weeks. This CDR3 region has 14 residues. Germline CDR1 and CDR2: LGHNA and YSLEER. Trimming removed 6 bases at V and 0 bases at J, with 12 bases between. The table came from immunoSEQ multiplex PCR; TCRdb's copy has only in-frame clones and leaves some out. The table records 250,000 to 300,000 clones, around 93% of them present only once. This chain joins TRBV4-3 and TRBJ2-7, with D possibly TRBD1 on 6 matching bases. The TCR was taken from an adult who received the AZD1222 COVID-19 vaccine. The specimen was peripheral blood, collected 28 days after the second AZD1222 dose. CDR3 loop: CASSPGHSSYEQYF. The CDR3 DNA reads TGCGCCAGCAGTCCGGGACACTCCTCCTACGAGCAGTACTTC.